These 14 T cell receptor beta chains share one sample of origin, sequenced in a study of PD-1 blockade in classical Hodgkin lymphoma. Assay used: immunoSEQ multiplex PCR; TCRdb lists only in-frame clones, some missing. This sample has more than 25,000 clones, with about 85% found just once. No patient escaped relapse after autologous stem cell transplantation, and brentuximab vedotin exposure varied. It was by magnetic negative selection that CD4+ T cells were purified from thawed PBMCs. Sequenced here: CD4+ T cells from blood, sampled at baseline. The origin of the receptors is a human donor with classical Hodgkin lymphoma.

This clone was found a few times. The sample contains more than one DNA sequence encoding this CDR3. The chain carries TRBV6-1 and TRBJ2-2; 8 bases agree with TRBD2. The CDR3 runs to 17 residues. V lost 3 bases to trimming and J lost 0 bases; unmatched junction nucleotides: 6. Germline CDR1 reads MNHNS; CDR2 reads SASEGT. This CDR3 reads CASSEFGGRTNTGELFF. The CDR3 nucleotides read TGTGCCAGCAGTGAGTTCGGCGGGAGGACGAACACCGGGGAGCTGTTTTTT.

The rearrangement joins TRBV30 to TRBJ1-3, with D possibly matching TRBD1 (5 bases). This CDR3 is 18 amino acids long. Trimming removed 2 bases from V and 4 bases from J, with 24 bases in between. The germline gives CDR1 GTSNPN, CDR2 SVGIG (reference sequence). This CDR3 is CAWSWQTWDLNRGNTIYF. CDR3 sequence (DNA): TGTGCCTGGAGTTGGCAGACTTGGGACCTCAACCGGGGAAACACCATATATTTT.

This chain uses TRBV18 with TRBJ2-1; TRBD2 agrees at 9 bases. The trim removed 0 bases at V and 9 bases at J, leaving 3 bases unmatched. The CDR3 has 14 residues. Germline V gene sequence: CDR1 KGHSH, CDR2 LQKENI. The CDR3 region has the DNA TGTGCCAGCTCACCACCGCTTAGCGGGAGTGAGCAGTTCTTC. Translated, it gives CASSPPLSGSEQFF.

The chain links TRBV10-1 to TRBJ1-2; D is unclear. The CDR3 totals 15 residues. The germline V and J ends were trimmed by 2 bases and 4 bases, with 14 bases remaining between them. The V gene's germline CDR1 is WNHNN and CDR2 SYGVQD (reference sequence). The CDR3 sequence: CASSEEGSPFYGYTF. The DNA of the CDR3 is TGCGCCAGCAGTGAGGAGGGATCCCCGTTCTATGGCTACACCTTC.

The chain couples TRBV10-1 to TRBJ2-5, with 10 bases that match TRBD2. The ends lost 6 bases at V and 1 base at J; junction bases unmatched: 11. CDR3 size: 17 residues. The germline V gene encodes CDR1 WNHNN and CDR2 SYGVQD (reference sequence). In DNA form, the CDR3 reads TGCGCCAGCAGATTTGACGGACTAGCGGAGCCCCAAGAGACCCAGTACTTC. Translation: CASRFDGLAEPQETQYF.

V and J are TRBV2 and TRBJ2-1; 9 bases align to TRBD2. V trimming: 5 bases; J trimming: 7 bases; junction bases outside the gene matches: 3. Per germline, CDR1 SNHLY and CDR2 FYNNEI. CDR3 size: 13 residues. This CDR3 reads CASSRREGNEQFF. CDR3 bases: TGTGCCAGCAGTCGGCGGGAGGGGAATGAGCAGTTCTTC.

V usage is TRBV21-1 and J usage is TRBJ2-5. TRBV21-1 is annotated as a pseudogene. This CDR3 region has 14 residues. This CDR3 reads CASSEEGPQETQYF. Written as DNA, the CDR3 is TGTGCCAGCAGCGAAGAGGGACCCCAAGAGACCCAGTACTTC.

The chain uses TRBV5-6 and TRBJ1-2; D not certain. Trimming removed 0 bases from V and 4 bases from J, with 13 bases in between. The V gene's germline CDR1 is SGHDT and CDR2 YYEEEE. The CDR3 extends over 15 amino acids. The CDR3 coding sequence is TGTGCCAGCAGCTTGGTCTCAGTTAGAGGCTATGGCTACACCTTC. It is translated as CASSLVSVRGYGYTF. Together with reference TRBV5-6 and TRBJ1-2, the CDR3 gives the full variable domain: DAGVTQSPTHLIKTRGQQVTLRCSPKSGHDTVSWYQQALGQGPQFIFQYYEEEERQRGNFPDRFSGHQFPNYSSELNVNALLLGDSALYLCASSLVSVRGYGYTFGSGTRLTVV.

V is TRBV7-2 and J is TRBJ1-2, with D possibly being TRBD1 (6 bases). Germline V CDR1 and CDR2: SGHTA, FQGNSA. The CDR3 is 13 residues long. Between the trimmed V and J ends, which lost 1 base and 8 bases, there was a span of 11 bases. The CDR3 DNA reads TGTGCCAGCAGCTTAGACAGGGTTGGCGGCTACACCTTC. Protein sequence: CASSLDRVGGYTF.

The rearrangement links TRBV11-3 to TRBJ1-1; no definite D call. Looked up from germline, CDR1 is SGHNT and CDR2 is YENEEA. The V end lost 5 bases, the J end lost 1 base, and 8 bases lay between the germline ends. This CDR3 region has 13 residues. DNA for the CDR3: TGTGCCAGCAGCCTCCGAGCGAACACTGAAGCTTTCTTT. Protein sequence: CASSLRANTEAFF.

The V gene is TRBV5-6, the J gene TRBJ1-1; a possible D gene is TRBD1 (5 bases). Trimming removed 2 bases at V and 8 bases at J, with 13 bases between. Germline CDR1 and CDR2: SGHDT and YYEEEE. The CDR3 consists of 13 residues. The CDR3 DNA is TGTGCCAGCAGCTTTCCGGGGCTGCGGGAAGCTTTCTTT. Its translation: CASSFPGLREAFF.

The rearrangement joins TRBV18 to TRBJ1-1, with a tentative D call TRBD1 (5 bases). The CDR3 has 15 amino acids. Germline V gene lookup returns CDR1 KGHSH and CDR2 LQKENI. Trimming took 1 base from V and 1 from J, leaving 10 bases between them. CDR3 nucleotide sequence: TGTGCCAGCTCACCACTTTCAGGGAGGAACACTGAAGCTTTCTTT. Translating gives CASSPLSGRNTEAFF. Together with reference TRBV18 and TRBJ1-1, the CDR3 gives the full variable domain: NAGVMQNPRHLVRRRGQEARLRCSPMKGHSHVYWYRQLPEEGLKFMVYLQKENIIDESGMPKERFSAEFPKEGPSILRIQQVVRGDSAAYFCASSPLSGRNTEAFFGQGTRLTVV.

V is TRBV11-2 and J is TRBJ1-2; no clear D gene. The CDR3 extends over 15 amino acids. Deletions cut 5 bases from V and 4 bases from J, with 17 bases between. Germline V CDR1 and CDR2: SGHAT, FQNNGV. CDR3 sequence reads: CASSRTVNTPYGYTF. CDR3 nucleotide sequence: TGTGCCAGCAGCCGTACCGTGAACACCCCCTATGGCTACACCTTC.

The chain links TRBV10-3 to TRBJ1-2; TRBD1 matches 9 bases. This CDR3 spans 13 amino acids. V trimming: 7 bases; J trimming: 5 bases; junction bases outside the gene matches: 5. CDR1 is ENHRY, CDR2 SYGVKD, per germline. The CDR3 sequence: CAITKDRGYGYTF. For the CDR3, the DNA is TGTGCCATCACTAAAGACAGGGGGTATGGCTACACCTTC.